Listed below are T cell receptor beta chains from one sample, sequenced in a study of T cell responses to AZD1222 COVID-19 vaccine. Data came from immunoSEQ multiplex PCR; TCRdb stores just in-frame clones and leaves some out. The sample carries 100,000 to 150,000 clones, 75% to 90% recorded once. The material sequenced was peripheral blood, taken 28 days after the second AZD1222 dose. These receptors all come from an adult who received the AZD1222 COVID-19 vaccine. Each CDR3 is given with its conserved first and last residue. Fields, in order: D gene, V gene, clone size, J gene, CDR3 DNA, CDR3 protein. The D gene is left open where the match is weak. Only part of the rows carry a size: once, few, many, or a class if the clone is expanded.

D gene: -; V gene: TRBV12-3/TRBV12-4; clone size: -; J gene: TRBJ1-2; CDR3 DNA: TGTGCCAGCAGGGGCGGAACCTCCTATGGCTACACCTTC; CDR3 protein: CASRGGTSYGYTF
D gene: TRBD1; V gene: TRBV14; clone size: -; J gene: TRBJ2-7; CDR3 DNA: TGTGCCAGCGTTAGGACAGGGGGCAACGAGCAGTACTTC; CDR3 protein: CASVRTGGNEQYF
D gene: TRBD1; V gene: TRBV27; clone size: -; J gene: TRBJ1-5; CDR3 DNA: TGTGCCAGCAGTTCGGGACAGGTTGCTCAGCCCCAGCATTTT; CDR3 protein: CASSSGQVAQPQHF
D gene: TRBD1; V gene: TRBV28; clone size: -; J gene: TRBJ2-7; CDR3 DNA: TGTGCTACGACAGGGGGCCCCTACGAGCAGTACTTC; CDR3 protein: CATTGGPYEQYF
D gene: -; V gene: TRBV6-4; clone size: -; J gene: TRBJ1-5; CDR3 DNA: TGTGCCAGCAGTACCCTCCCGGGGGACCCCAATCAGCCCCAGCATTTT; CDR3 protein: CASSTLPGDPNQPQHF
D gene: -; V gene: TRBV18; clone size: -; J gene: TRBJ1-6; CDR3 DNA: TGTGCCAGCTCACCAGTCAAGTCGAGTTCACCCCTCCACTTT; CDR3 protein: CASSPVKSSSPLHF
D gene: TRBD1; V gene: TRBV15; clone size: -; J gene: TRBJ1-1; CDR3 DNA: TGTGCCACCAGCCCGGACAGGGGTAGGAACACTGAAGCTTTCTTT; CDR3 protein: CATSPDRGRNTEAFF
D gene: -; V gene: TRBV3-1/TRBV3-2; clone size: -; J gene: TRBJ1-2; CDR3 DNA: TGTGCCAGCAGCCAAGAAACCCAGGGCGGGAGTGGTGGCTACACCTTC; CDR3 protein: CASSQETQGGSGGYTF
D gene: TRBD1; V gene: TRBV19; clone size: -; J gene: TRBJ1-5; CDR3 DNA: TGTGCCAGTACCCGGGACAGGGAGCGGTTGAATCAGCCCCAGCATTTT; CDR3 protein: CASTRDRERLNQPQHF
D gene: TRBD1; V gene: TRBV11-2; clone size: -; J gene: TRBJ1-1; CDR3 DNA: TGTGCCAGCAGCTCGAGGGGGGTGACAGGGGAGGCTGAAGCTTTCTTT; CDR3 protein: CASSSRGVTGEAEAFF
D gene: -; V gene: TRBV28; clone size: -; J gene: TRBJ1-1; CDR3 DNA: TGTGCCAGCAGAGCCGCGGGCCACACTGAAGCTTTCTTT; CDR3 protein: CASRAAGHTEAFF
D gene: TRBD2; V gene: TRBV18; clone size: -; J gene: TRBJ2-5; CDR3 DNA: TGTGCCAGCTCACCACCCTGGGCTAGCGGGGGACTTGAGACCCAGTACTTC; CDR3 protein: CASSPPWASGGLETQYF
D gene: -; V gene: TRBV2; clone size: -; J gene: TRBJ2-5; CDR3 DNA: TGTGCCAGCTGTGGAGGGGGCGCGTGGGAGACCCAGTACTTC; CDR3 protein: CASCGGGAWETQYF
D gene: -; V gene: TRBV5-3; clone size: -; J gene: TRBJ1-5; CDR3 DNA: TGTGCCAGAAGCTTGGCAGTAAGTCAGCCCCAGCATTTT; CDR3 protein: CARSLAVSQPQHF
D gene: TRBD1; V gene: TRBV15; clone size: -; J gene: TRBJ2-7; CDR3 DNA: TGTGCCACCAGCTCCGCGACAGGGTACTACGAGCAGTACTTC; CDR3 protein: CATSSATGYYEQYF
D gene: TRBD2; V gene: TRBV5-1; clone size: -; J gene: TRBJ2-5; CDR3 DNA: TGCGCCAGCAGCTTGTGGCGGGGGGCCCAAGAGACCCAGTACTTC; CDR3 protein: CASSLWRGAQETQYF
D gene: -; V gene: TRBV29-1; clone size: -; J gene: TRBJ1-2; CDR3 DNA: TGCAGCGTTTTAATGGCACTTGACACTAACTATGGCTACACCTTC; CDR3 protein: CSVLMALDTNYGYTF
D gene: TRBD1; V gene: TRBV7-9; clone size: -; J gene: TRBJ1-6; CDR3 DNA: TGTGCCAGCAGCCCCGGGACAGTGAATTCACCCCTCCACTTT; CDR3 protein: CASSPGTVNSPLHF
D gene: -; V gene: TRBV6-5; clone size: once; J gene: TRBJ2-1; CDR3 DNA: TGTGCCAGCAGGAGGTCCGGCTATGAGCAGTTCTTC; CDR3 protein: CASRRSGYEQFF
D gene: -; V gene: TRBV7-9; clone size: -; J gene: TRBJ2-5; CDR3 DNA: TGTGCCAGCAGCTTTAACTCGAAAGAGACCCAGTACTTC; CDR3 protein: CASSFNSKETQYF
D gene: -; V gene: TRBV12-3/TRBV12-4; clone size: -; J gene: TRBJ2-1; CDR3 DNA: TGTGCCAGCAGTTTTGGGACGGAGAATGAGCAGTTCTTC; CDR3 protein: CASSFGTENEQFF
D gene: -; V gene: TRBV30; clone size: -; J gene: TRBJ2-2; CDR3 DNA: TGTGCCTGGAGAGGGGGGCCAGTGGCCGGGGAGCTGTTTTTT; CDR3 protein: CAWRGGPVAGELFF
D gene: -; V gene: TRBV5-5; clone size: -; J gene: TRBJ1-3; CDR3 DNA: TGTGCCAGCAGCTTGGTAGCCGGGACTGGAAACACCATATATTTT; CDR3 protein: CASSLVAGTGNTIYF
D gene: -; V gene: TRBV11-2; clone size: -; J gene: TRBJ2-7; CDR3 DNA: TGTGCCAGCAGCTTAGGCGGAGGGGGCTACGAGCAGTACTTC; CDR3 protein: CASSLGGGGYEQYF
D gene: -; V gene: TRBV19; clone size: -; J gene: TRBJ1-1; CDR3 DNA: TGTGCCAGTAGTATAGAATCAGCGCTAGGAGCTTTCTTT; CDR3 protein: CASSIESALGAFF
D gene: -; V gene: TRBV3-1/TRBV3-2; clone size: -; J gene: TRBJ2-5; CDR3 DNA: TGTGCCAGCAGCCGAGTCCTAGCCGACCCAGAGACCCAGTACTTC; CDR3 protein: CASSRVLADPETQYF
D gene: -; V gene: TRBV5-6; clone size: -; J gene: TRBJ1-5; CDR3 DNA: TGTGCCAGCAGCTTGGCAGGAAGGGGTTCGCCCCAGCATTTT; CDR3 protein: CASSLAGRGSPQHF
D gene: -; V gene: TRBV9; clone size: -; J gene: TRBJ2-7; CDR3 DNA: TGTGCCAGCAGCGTAGAGGGACAACTAAGGGCCCCCGAGCAGTACTTC; CDR3 protein: CASSVEGQLRAPEQYF
D gene: -; V gene: TRBV5-6; clone size: -; J gene: TRBJ1-5; CDR3 DNA: TGTGCCAGCAGCTTGATCTCCGGGGGCGAGTGGCAGCCCCAGCATTTT; CDR3 protein: CASSLISGGEWQPQHF
D gene: TRBD1; V gene: TRBV2; clone size: -; J gene: TRBJ1-2; CDR3 DNA: TGTGCCAGCAGCGACCCTCCGGGACAGGGTAAGAGCTACACCTTC; CDR3 protein: CASSDPPGQGKSYTF
D gene: -; V gene: TRBV4-2; clone size: few; J gene: TRBJ2-2; CDR3 DNA: TGTGCCAGCAGCCCTCGGGGTAATGGGGCCGGGGAGCTGTTTTTT; CDR3 protein: CASSPRGNGAGELFF
D gene: -; V gene: TRBV12-3/TRBV12-4; clone size: -; J gene: TRBJ2-3; CDR3 DNA: TGTGCCAGCAGTCCACAGGGCACAGATACGCAGTATTTT; CDR3 protein: CASSPQGTDTQYF
D gene: -; V gene: TRBV5-6; clone size: -; J gene: TRBJ1-2; CDR3 DNA: TGTGCCAGCAGCCGTTTCAGGGAAGGGAACTATGGCTACACCTTC; CDR3 protein: CASSRFREGNYGYTF
D gene: -; V gene: TRBV7-9; clone size: few; J gene: TRBJ1-3; CDR3 DNA: TGTGCCAGCAGCCCGAGGCCCTCTGGAAACACCATATATTTT; CDR3 protein: CASSPRPSGNTIYF
D gene: -; V gene: TRBV6-6; clone size: -; J gene: TRBJ1-5; CDR3 DNA: TGTGCCAGCAGTCGCGGGGGAGGGGGTGAAAGCAATCAGCCCCAGCATTTT; CDR3 protein: CASSRGGGGESNQPQHF
D gene: TRBD1; V gene: TRBV7-2; clone size: -; J gene: TRBJ1-1; CDR3 DNA: TGTGCCAGCAGCTTGGGACAGATGAACACTGAAGCTTTCTTT; CDR3 protein: CASSLGQMNTEAFF
D gene: -; V gene: TRBV6-5; clone size: -; J gene: TRBJ2-7; CDR3 DNA: TGTGCCAGCAGCAGGGGCCCTTCCTACGAGCAGTACTTC; CDR3 protein: CASSRGPSYEQYF
D gene: -; V gene: TRBV30; clone size: -; J gene: TRBJ2-3; CDR3 DNA: TGTGCCTGGAGTGTATCGATGGCAGGGACAGATACGCAGTATTTT; CDR3 protein: CAWSVSMAGTDTQYF
D gene: -; V gene: TRBV7-2; clone size: -; J gene: TRBJ1-3; CDR3 DNA: TGTGCCAGCAGCCCCTCTATCTGGCAGGGACTACTCGGAAACACCATATATTTT; CDR3 protein: CASSPSIWQGLLGNTIYF
D gene: -; V gene: TRBV5-4; clone size: -; J gene: TRBJ2-5; CDR3 DNA: TGTGCCAGCAGCTCCATATCGGGGGTGCAAGAGACCCAGTACTTC; CDR3 protein: CASSSISGVQETQYF
D gene: TRBD1; V gene: TRBV6-5; clone size: once; J gene: TRBJ1-6; CDR3 DNA: TGTGCCAGCAGTTACCCCGGGACAGGGCGTAATTCACCCCTCCACTTT; CDR3 protein: CASSYPGTGRNSPLHF
D gene: TRBD1; V gene: TRBV4-1; clone size: -; J gene: TRBJ1-2; CDR3 DNA: TGCGCCAGCAGCCCGAGGACAGGGGATAACTATGGCTACACCTTC; CDR3 protein: CASSPRTGDNYGYTF
D gene: TRBD1; V gene: TRBV5-4; clone size: many; J gene: TRBJ1-1; CDR3 DNA: TGTGCCAGCAGAGAAGCCGGGACAGGCAACCCTGAAGCTTTCTTT; CDR3 protein: CASREAGTGNPEAFF
D gene: TRBD1; V gene: TRBV11-3; clone size: -; J gene: TRBJ1-6; CDR3 DNA: TGTGCCAGCAGCTTAAGGACAGGAGAAGACGATTCACCCCTCCACTTT; CDR3 protein: CASSLRTGEDDSPLHF
D gene: TRBD1; V gene: TRBV25-1; clone size: -; J gene: TRBJ2-7; CDR3 DNA: TGTGCCAGCAGTGAAGGGACAGGAGCCTACGAGCAGTACTTC; CDR3 protein: CASSEGTGAYEQYF
D gene: -; V gene: TRBV19; clone size: -; J gene: TRBJ2-7; CDR3 DNA: TGTGCCAGTAGTATAGATCTGAGAATTGACGAGCAGTACTTC; CDR3 protein: CASSIDLRIDEQYF
D gene: -; V gene: TRBV6-5; clone size: -; J gene: TRBJ1-5; CDR3 DNA: TGTGCCAGCAGTCAGACGAGCCCGAATCAGCCCCAGCATTTT; CDR3 protein: CASSQTSPNQPQHF
D gene: TRBD2; V gene: TRBV7-9; clone size: -; J gene: TRBJ2-1; CDR3 DNA: TGTGCCAGCAGCCCTCGGGGGGATCCCTACAATGAGCAGTTCTTC; CDR3 protein: CASSPRGDPYNEQFF
D gene: TRBD1; V gene: TRBV28; clone size: once; J gene: TRBJ1-2; CDR3 DNA: TGTGCCAGCAGTACCCCCGGGACAGGAGGGGGCTACACCTTC; CDR3 protein: CASSTPGTGGGYTF
D gene: -; V gene: TRBV12-3/TRBV12-4; clone size: -; J gene: TRBJ1-1; CDR3 DNA: TGTGCCAGCAGTTTCGGCACTGAAGCTTTCTTT; CDR3 protein: CASSFGTEAFF
D gene: -; V gene: TRBV18; clone size: -; J gene: TRBJ1-2; CDR3 DNA: TGTGCCAGCTCCGTAGGCGGGGCCCCTAACTATGGCTACACCTTC; CDR3 protein: CASSVGGAPNYGYTF
D gene: TRBD1; V gene: TRBV5-4; clone size: -; J gene: TRBJ1-1; CDR3 DNA: TGTGCCAGCAGCTTAGTGAGACAGGGTGGTTTGACTGAAGCTTTCTTT; CDR3 protein: CASSLVRQGGLTEAFF